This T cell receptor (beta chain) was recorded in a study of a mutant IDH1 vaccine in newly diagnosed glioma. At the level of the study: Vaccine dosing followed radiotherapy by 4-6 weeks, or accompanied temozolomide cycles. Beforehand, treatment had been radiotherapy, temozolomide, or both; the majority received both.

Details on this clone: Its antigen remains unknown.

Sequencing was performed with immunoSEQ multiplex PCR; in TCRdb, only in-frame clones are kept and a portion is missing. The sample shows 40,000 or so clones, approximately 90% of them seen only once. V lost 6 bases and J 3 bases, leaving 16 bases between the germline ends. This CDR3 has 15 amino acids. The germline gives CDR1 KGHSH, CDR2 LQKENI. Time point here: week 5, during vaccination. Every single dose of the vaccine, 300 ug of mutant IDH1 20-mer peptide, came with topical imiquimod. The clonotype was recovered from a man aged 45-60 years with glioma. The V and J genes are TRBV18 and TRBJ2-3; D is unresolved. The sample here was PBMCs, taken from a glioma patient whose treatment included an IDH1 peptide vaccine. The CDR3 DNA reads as TGTGCCAGCTCGACCGCCGGCCTTTCGACAGATACGCAGTATTTT. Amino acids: CASSTAGLSTDTQYF. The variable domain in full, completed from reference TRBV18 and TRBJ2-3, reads NAGVMQNPRHLVRRRGQEARLRCSPMKGHSHVYWYRQLPEEGLKFMVYLQKENIIDESGMPKERFSAEFPKEGPSILRIQQVVRGDSAAYFCASSTAGLSTDTQYFGPGTRLTVL.